The 9 T cell receptor beta chains below come from one sample, sequenced in a study of CD8+ T cells in alopecia areata. Sequencing relied on a cDNA template that was reverse transcribed from extracted RNA. TCRdb's table, derived via immunoSEQ multiplex PCR, lists solely in-frame clones and lacks some. The sample has 150,000 or so clones, 50% to 65% seen once; the top ten hold around 5%. Material: CD4+ T cells sorted from blood. The receptors here all came from a human donor in good health.

Written as DNA, the CDR3 is TGTGCCAGCAGTCTACTTGGGACAGGGAGGATGTACGAGCAGTACTTC. Translation gives CASSLLGTGRMYEQYF. This chain uses TRBV27 with TRBJ2-7; 9 bases map to TRBD1. This CDR3 spans 16 amino acids. V trimming: 5 bases; J trimming: 4 bases; junction bases outside the gene matches: 12. The germline V gene encodes CDR1 MNHEY and CDR2 SMNVEV (reference sequence).

V is TRBV29-1 and J is TRBJ2-2; no clear D. In germline, CDR1 is SQVTM, CDR2 ANQGSEA. The CDR3 runs 13 residues. Between the trimmed V and J ends, which lost 5 bases and 1 base, there was a span of 8 bases. This CDR3 reads CSVKRVNTGELFF. CDR3 sequence (DNA): TGCAGCGTTAAGCGTGTGAACACCGGGGAGCTGTTTTTT.

The chain carries TRBV18 and TRBJ2-2; D gene unclear. Germline V lookup: CDR1 KGHSH, CDR2 LQKENI. Trimming took off 5 bases at V and 0 bases at J, with 7 bases between the two ends. The CDR3 spans 14 residues. The CDR3 spells CASSGAPNTGELFF. CDR3 bases: TGTGCCAGCTCAGGCGCGCCGAACACCGGGGAGCTGTTTTTT.

This chain uses TRBV18 with TRBJ2-5; no firm D call. Trimming removed 3 bases from V and 4 bases from J, with 6 bases in between. The CDR3 totals 12 residues. CDR1 is KGHSH and CDR2 is LQKENI in the germline V gene. The CDR3, as DNA: TGTGCCAGCTCACCGGAGAGAGAGACCCAGTACTTC. It yields the protein CASSPERETQYF.

The chain is built from TRBV27 and TRBJ2-1, with 9 bases identical to TRBD2. V shed 3 bases, J shed 6 bases, and the junction held 9 bases outside the gene matches. This CDR3 is built from 16 residues. The V gene's germline CDR1 is MNHEY and CDR2 SMNVEV (reference sequence). CDR3 residues: CASSFGGGRAGNEQFF. As DNA, the CDR3 is TGTGCCAGCAGTTTTGGGGGCGGGAGGGCCGGCAATGAGCAGTTCTTC.

The J gene is TRBJ2-7, the V gene TRBV7-8; D may be TRBD2 (7 bases). Germline CDR1 and CDR2: SGHVS and FQNEAQ. There are 14 residues in the CDR3. V was shortened by 5 bases and J by 3 bases, with 14 bases between the two germline ends. The CDR3 protein is CASSRTRGDYEQYF. CDR3 bases: TGTGCCAGCAGCCGGACTAGGGGGGACTACGAGCAGTACTTC.

The chain carries TRBV7-9 and TRBJ2-7; tentative D call: TRBD2 (5 bases). The germline V gene has CDR1 SEHNR and CDR2 FQNEAQ (reference sequence). The CDR3 length is 15 residues. Trimming stripped 3 bases from V and 0 bases from J, with 12 bases between. The CDR3 loop reads CASSFKAGPSYEQYF. CDR3 in DNA: TGTGCCAGCAGCTTTAAGGCGGGCCCCTCCTACGAGCAGTACTTC.

This clone was seen more than once but under ten times. The CDR3 spells CSVVGLAGSYNEQFF. The CDR3 bases are TGCAGCGTTGTTGGACTAGCGGGATCCTACAATGAGCAGTTCTTC. The chain recombines TRBV29-1 with TRBJ2-1; the match to TRBD2 covers 12 bases. The CDR3 sequence is 15 residues long. Germline lookup yields CDR1 SQVTM and CDR2 ANQGSEA. After removal of 4 bases from V and 1 base from J, the junction contained 2 bases not matched to a gene.

This chain uses TRBV6-6 with TRBJ2-3; 7 positions match TRBD2. The CDR3 has 15 residues. J gave up 2 bases and V 10 bases, and 12 bases lay outside the gene matches. CDR1 is MNHNY and CDR2 is SVGAGI in the germline V gene (reference sequence). CDR3 sequence: CATQGWRGYTDTQYF. In nucleotides, the CDR3 is TGTGCCACCCAAGGGTGGCGGGGGTACACAGATACGCAGTATTTT.